This T cell receptor beta chain was identified in a study of blood T cell repertoires in COVID-19. For the study at large: Researchers got acute and convalescent COVID-19 samples from the United States, Italy and Spain. In each case, the material was cDNA or gDNA derived from T cells, B-cell-depleted T cells, or PBMCs.

As originally analysed: Using reference gene primer amplification, nucleated cell counts were estimated. The repertoire was sequenced with immunoSEQ multiplex PCR; TCRdb's copy has only in-frame clones and lacks some. The V and J calls and the clone size are those of that table, but D and trimming were determined from the DNA. This sample has about 220,000 clones, with about 88% found just once. Trimming left V 3 bases short and J 1 base short, with 15 bases between. This CDR3 has 17 residues. The germline CDR1 and CDR2 sequences are MNHEY and SMNVEV (reference sequence). The material sequenced was peripheral blood. The chain carries TRBV27 and TRBJ2-2; maybe TRBD2 (6 bases). The TCR sequence derives from a man in his fifties who had recovered from COVID-19. CDR3 sequence reads: CASSFRRLALNTGELFF. In nucleotides, the CDR3 is TGTGCCAGCAGTTTTCGTCGCCTAGCGCTGAACACCGGGGAGCTGTTTTTT.